This T cell receptor (beta chain) originates from a study of blood T cell repertoires in COVID-19. The wider study: Samples representing acute and convalescent COVID-19 were sourced from the United States, Italy and Spain. Sample material is recorded as cDNA or gDNA derived from T cells, B-cell-depleted T cells, or PBMCs.

In the authors' workflow: Estimates of nucleated cell counts were drawn from the amplification of reference gene primers. The method was immunoSEQ multiplex PCR; TCRdb's version includes in-frame clones alone and lacks a portion of them. The V and J calls and clone size were taken over from that table, and D and trimming were inferred from the DNA. The sample lists some 150,000 clones; around 90% were seen once. Germline V CDR1 and CDR2: DFQATT, SNEGSKA (reference sequence). There are 13 residues in the CDR3. V was shortened by 3 bases and J by 8 bases, with 13 bases between the two germline ends. Sequencing was done on a sample of peripheral blood. J is TRBJ1-4 and V is TRBV20-1, with a possible D match to TRBD1 (6 bases). The TCR comes from a woman older than 75 with acute or convalescent COVID-19. The CDR3, as DNA: TGCAGTGCTAGTTGGGGGCTGGACGAAAAACTGTTTTTT. This encodes CSASWGLDEKLFF.